These T cell receptor beta chains were read from a single sample in a study of blood T cell repertoires in COVID-19. Sequencing used immunoSEQ multiplex PCR; TCRdb keeps in-frame clones, though not all of them. The sample lists about 250,000 clones; 60% to 75% were seen once. The specimen was peripheral blood. All receptors come from an elderly woman with acute or convalescent COVID-19. CDR3s include the opening cysteine and the closing phenylalanine or tryptophan. The D gene is left open where the match is weak. Clone sizes are given selectively: once, few, many, or a class where the clone is expanded.

CASSLDRSTEAFF,TGTGCCAGCAGCTTAGACAGGTCCACTGAAGCTTTCTTT,TRBV11-3,TRBJ1-1,.,.
CASSPQGMVGYQPQHF,TGTGCCAGCAGTCCCCAGGGGATGGTGGGTTATCAGCCCCAGCATTTT,TRBV27,TRBJ1-5,few,.
CASSLNRTPNQPQHF,TGTGCCAGCAGCTTAAATAGGACACCAAATCAGCCCCAGCATTTT,TRBV7-3,TRBJ1-5,.,.
CASSMRAGGFSDTQYF,TGTGCCAGCAGCATGAGAGCGGGAGGTTTTTCGGATACGCAGTATTTT,TRBV11-3,TRBJ2-3,.,TRBD2
CASSLSQGDTQYF,TGTGCCAGCAGTTTATCTCAGGGAGATACGCAGTATTTT,TRBV12-3/TRBV12-4,TRBJ2-3,.,.
CAVRSGGAGANVLTF,TGTGCCGTCCGCTCTGGGGGGGCTGGGGCCAACGTCCTGACTTTC,TRBV6-5,TRBJ2-6,.,TRBD2
CASRPGQIFNSPLHF,TGTGCCAGCAGGCCCGGACAGATCTTTAATTCACCCCTCCACTTT,TRBV3-1/TRBV3-2,TRBJ1-6,.,.
CASREGTGPGNTIYF,TGTGCCAGCAGGGAGGGGACAGGGCCTGGAAACACCATATATTTT,TRBV2,TRBJ1-3,.,TRBD1
CSVASGYNSPLHF,TGCAGCGTTGCAAGCGGATATAATTCACCCCTCCACTTT,TRBV29-1,TRBJ1-6,.,.
CASRPGTGAYNEQFF,TGTGCCAGCAGGCCCGGGACAGGAGCGTACAATGAGCAGTTCTTC,TRBV5-6,TRBJ2-1,once,TRBD1
CSVDPQGGYGYTF,TGCAGCGTTGACCCACAGGGCGGCTATGGCTACACCTTC,TRBV29-1,TRBJ1-2,.,.
CASSPTSGGSYEQYF,TGTGCCAGCTCACCAACTAGCGGGGGCTCCTACGAGCAGTACTTC,TRBV18,TRBJ2-7,once,TRBD2
CASSTFNPRNYGYTF,TGTGCCAGCAGCACTTTTAACCCCCGGAACTATGGCTACACCTTC,TRBV7-9,TRBJ1-2,.,.
CAWSVQGLNQPQHF,TGTGCCTGGAGTGTACAGGGTTTGAATCAGCCCCAGCATTTT,TRBV30,TRBJ1-5,.,.
CASSNWETGGRAGYTF,TGTGCCAGCAGCAATTGGGAGACAGGGGGAAGAGCTGGCTACACCTTC,TRBV7-2,TRBJ1-2,once,TRBD1
CAYRDHLLYGYTF,TGTGCCTACAGGGACCACCTACTCTATGGCTACACCTTC,TRBV30,TRBJ1-2,few,.
CASSPRTSGGLDTQYF,TGTGCCAGCAGCCCCCGGACTAGCGGGGGGTTAGATACGCAGTATTTT,TRBV11-2,TRBJ2-3,.,TRBD2
CASSRSGSETQYF,TGTGCCAGCAGTAGGTCAGGATCGGAGACCCAGTACTTC,TRBV6-5,TRBJ2-5,.,.
CASTQQGATNEKLFF,TGTGCCAGCACCCAACAGGGGGCAACTAATGAAAAACTGTTTTTT,TRBV2,TRBJ1-4,.,TRBD1
CASSLEGLGGRAGSYNEQFF,TGCGCCAGCAGCTTGGAGGGTCTAGGCGGGAGGGCAGGGTCCTACAATGAGCAGTTCTTC,TRBV5-1,TRBJ2-1,.,TRBD2
CASSFQGLTGTGGYEQYF,TGTGCCAGTAGTTTTCAGGGGCTCACCGGGACAGGGGGCTACGAGCAGTACTTC,TRBV19,TRBJ2-7,.,TRBD1
CARSLAEEATYSPLHF,TGTGCCAGAAGCTTGGCCGAGGAGGCTACGTATTCACCCCTCCACTTT,TRBV5-3,TRBJ1-6,.,.
CASSLVSSLEQFF,TGTGCCAGCAGCTTAGTTTCTAGTCTTGAGCAGTTCTTC,TRBV7-9,TRBJ2-1,.,.
CASSPPRGGDGTDTQYF,TGTGCCAGCTCACCACCGAGGGGGGGCGACGGCACAGATACGCAGTATTTT,TRBV18,TRBJ2-3,.,.
CASSLGQFTLGTEAFF,TGTGCCAGCAGCTTGGGACAGTTTACCCTCGGCACTGAAGCTTTCTTT,TRBV5-5,TRBJ1-1,.,.
CASSTRASSNQPQHF,TGTGCCAGCAGCACCCGCGCTAGTAGCAATCAGCCCCAGCATTTT,TRBV6-6,TRBJ1-5,.,.
CSGRDSGANVLTF,TGCAGCGGCCGCGACTCTGGGGCCAACGTCCTGACTTTC,TRBV29-1,TRBJ2-6,.,.
CASSFFQGARKNTEAFF,TGCGCCAGCAGCTTTTTTCAGGGGGCGCGAAAGAACACTGAAGCTTTCTTT,TRBV5-1,TRBJ1-1,.,TRBD1
CASSYSGRGQPQHF,TGTGCCAGCAGTTACTCGGGCAGGGGACAGCCCCAGCATTTT,TRBV6-2/TRBV6-3,TRBJ1-5,.,.
CASSQPTRNTEAFF,TGCGCCAGCAGCCAACCGACTCGAAACACTGAAGCTTTCTTT,TRBV4-1,TRBJ1-1,.,.
CASSLVTNQPQHF,TGTGCCAGCAGCTTGGTAACTAATCAGCCCCAGCATTTT,TRBV5-5,TRBJ1-5,.,.
CASSQDYSSGANVLTF,TGTGCCAGCAGCCAAGATTACAGCTCTGGGGCCAACGTCCTGACTTTC,TRBV3-1/TRBV3-2,TRBJ2-6,.,.
CASRYLTEPSYGYTF,TGTGCCAGCAGATATCTGACAGAACCCTCCTATGGCTACACCTTC,TRBV6-5,TRBJ1-2,once,.
CASSLTVSGNTIYF,TGTGCCAGCAGCTTAACGGTCTCTGGAAACACCATATATTTT,TRBV7-9,TRBJ1-3,.,.
CASRSGQGMNQPQHF,TGTGCCAGTAGATCAGGACAGGGAATGAATCAGCCCCAGCATTTT,TRBV19,TRBJ1-5,.,TRBD1
CASSSTRGSEAFF,TGTGCCAGCAGTTCGACCAGGGGCTCTGAAGCTTTCTTT,TRBV6-5,TRBJ1-1,.,.
CASGMRGVYNEQFF,TGTGCTAGTGGTATGCGGGGAGTTTACAATGAGCAGTTCTTC,TRBV12-5,TRBJ2-1,.,.
CASSPSGTGWSGHFF,TGTGCCAGCAGCCCATCGGGGACAGGGTGGTCGGGGCATTTTTTT,TRBV3-1/TRBV3-2,TRBJ1-4,.,TRBD1
CASSYRTSTYNEQFF,TGTGCCAGCAGTTACCGGACTAGCACCTACAATGAGCAGTTCTTC,TRBV6-5,TRBJ2-1,.,TRBD2
CASSLEFPSNQPQHF,TGTGCCAGCAGTTTGGAGTTTCCTAGCAATCAGCCCCAGCATTTT,TRBV28,TRBJ1-5,.,.
CATSRDGGRLRDLIYGYTF,TGTGCCACCAGCAGAGATGGAGGCAGGCTGAGGGATCTGATCTATGGCTACACCTTC,TRBV15,TRBJ1-2,.,.
CASSFQGRNTIYF,TGTGCCAGCAGCTTCCAGGGGAGAAACACCATATATTTT,TRBV5-6,TRBJ1-3,.,.
CASSEGGLGLAGSVEQFF,TGTGCCAGCAGTGAAGGGGGACTGGGACTAGCGGGTTCGGTTGAGCAGTTCTTC,TRBV2,TRBJ2-1,.,TRBD2
CASSSGRPPLHF,TGTGCCAGCAGTTCAGGGCGTCCACCCCTCCACTTT,TRBV2,TRBJ1-6,.,.
CASSQDRGTSGVNEQFF,TGCGCCAGCAGCCAAGATCGCGGGACTAGCGGGGTCAATGAGCAGTTCTTC,TRBV4-1,TRBJ2-1,.,TRBD2
CASSVRDLGTDTQYF,TGCGCCAGCAGCGTCCGGGACTTGGGGACAGATACGCAGTATTTT,TRBV5-1,TRBJ2-3,.,.
CASSEMASGKNEQFF,TGTGCCAGCAGTGAAATGGCTAGCGGGAAAAATGAGCAGTTCTTC,TRBV2,TRBJ2-1,.,TRBD2
CSVYRSGTDTQYF,TGCAGCGTCTACCGTAGCGGTACAGATACGCAGTATTTT,TRBV29-1,TRBJ2-3,.,.
CASSHLRDTGNTIYF,TGTGCCAGCAGCCACCTCCGGGACACTGGAAACACCATATATTTT,TRBV5-5,TRBJ1-3,.,.
CASGLGQGNFEKLFF,TGTGCTAGTGGTCTGGGACAGGGAAATTTTGAAAAACTGTTTTTT,TRBV12-5,TRBJ1-4,.,TRBD1
CASSLPGFLTQYF,TGTGCCAGCAGCTTACCAGGGTTTCTGACCCAGTACTTC,TRBV11-2,TRBJ2-5,.,.